The 23 T cell receptor beta chains in this list originate from one sample, sequenced in a study of OX40 agonist ivuxolimab in advanced cancers. The library was obtained by the immunoSEQ multiplex PCR assay. The clones in this table, taken by TCRdb from immuneACCESS, are in-frame only. Not every clone is retained; where verified, under half of the shortfall comes from an unresolved V gene, and the cause of the rest is unknown. Across this sample there are roughly 23,000 clones, with 84% seen only once. Roughly 29% of the sample is taken by the ten largest. This specimen consisted of CD4+ or CD8+ T cells sorted from blood, obtained in a trial of the OX40 agonist ivuxolimab. These receptors were obtained from an adult with an advanced solid tumor such as melanoma, head and neck, liver or kidney cancer.

The DNA of the CDR3 is TGTGCCAGCAGCCCGAGCCTACAGGGGAGGAGTGAAAAACTGTTTTTT. Protein product: CASSPSLQGRSEKLFF. This chain joins TRBV7-9 and TRBJ1-4; the match to TRBD1 covers 7 bases. This CDR3 is built from 16 residues. CDR1 and CDR2 from the germline V gene are SEHNR and FQNEAQ (reference sequence). V lost 5 bases to trimming and J lost 7 bases; unmatched junction nucleotides: 13. Variable domain in full (rest from reference TRBV7-9 and TRBJ1-4): DTGVSQNPRHKITKRGQNVTFRCDPISEHNRLYWYRQTLGQGPEFLTYFQNEAQLEKSRLLSDRFSAERPKGSFSTLEIQRTEQGDSAMYLCASSPSLQGRSEKLFFGSGTQLSVL.

The chain employs TRBV7-8 and TRBJ2-1, with TRBD2 matching 9 bases. V shed 3 bases and J 8 bases; nucleotides not matched to a gene: 5. The CDR3 is 14 residues long. Germline CDR1 and CDR2: SGHVS and FQNEAQ. The DNA of the CDR3 is TGTGCCAGCAGCTTCTTCCCTAGCGGGGATGAGCAGTTCTTC. This sequence encodes CASSFFPSGDEQFF.

The V and J genes are TRBV2 and TRBJ1-6; D is uncertain. V was trimmed by 7 bases and J by 7 bases, leaving 17 bases between them. The CDR3 has 15 residues. Germline-derived CDR1 and CDR2 are SNHLY and FYNNEI. Written as DNA, the CDR3 is TGTGCCAGCACGAATTTGCGCAGCAAGAATTCACCCCTCCACTTT. Translation: CASTNLRSKNSPLHF.

This chain connects TRBV15 to TRBJ2-3; possible D gene TRBD1, 6 bases. CDR1 and CDR2 from the germline V gene are LNHNV and YYDKDF (reference sequence). The V end was cut by 8 bases, the J end by 3 bases, with 15 bases between. This CDR3 region has 14 residues. The CDR3 bases are TGTGCCACCCGAAGGGGGAAGATAACAGATACGCAGTATTTT. Residues: CATRRGKITDTQYF.

The rearrangement joins TRBV9 to TRBJ2-7; perhaps TRBD1 as D (5 bases). Per germline, CDR1 SGDLS and CDR2 YYNGEE. The V end was cut by 3 bases, the J end by 2 bases, with 18 bases between. The CDR3 totals 16 residues. For the CDR3, the DNA is TGTGCCAGCAGCGCCAATCTCAGGGATGGGGCCTACGAGCAGTACTTC. Translation gives CASSANLRDGAYEQYF.

The chain recombines TRBV6-5 with TRBJ1-5; D is perhaps TRBD1 (5 bases). CDR3 length equals 14 residues. V shed 1 base and J shed 4 bases, with 8 bases lying between them. Per the germline V gene, CDR1 is MNHEY and CDR2 is SVGAGI. The CDR3 coding sequence is TGTGCCAGCAGTTACTACCCAGGGAATCAGCCCCAGCATTTT. Protein product: CASSYYPGNQPQHF.

The chain has TRBV27 and TRBJ2-4, with TRBD2 matching 7 bases. The CDR3 consists of 13 residues. V lost 6 bases and J lost 8; bases outside the gene matches: 7. From germline, CDR1 is MNHEY and CDR2 SMNVEV (reference sequence). The CDR3 is CASSTTSEDIQYF. CDR3 nucleotide sequence: TGTGCCAGCAGCACCACTAGCGAAGACATTCAGTACTTC.

V is TRBV5-1 and J is TRBJ2-5, with TRBD2 as a possible D gene (5 bases). Germline V gene sequence: CDR1 SGHRS, CDR2 YFSETQ. There are 16 residues in the CDR3. V was trimmed by 4 bases and J by 4 bases, leaving 20 bases between them. The CDR3 spells CASSPGLGERSETQYF. CDR3 coding DNA: TGCGCCAGCAGCCCCGGACTTGGGGAAAGGTCAGAGACCCAGTACTTC.

The chain links TRBV7-9 to TRBJ2-7, with D possibly being TRBD2 (7 bases). CDR1 and CDR2 (germline): SEHNR, FQNEAQ (reference sequence). Between the trimmed V and J ends, which lost 8 bases and 2 bases, there was a span of 16 bases. The CDR3 consists of 14 residues. DNA for the CDR3: TGTGCCAGCTCAAGAGGGGGGGGAACCTACGAGCAGTACTTC. Translated, it gives CASSRGGGTYEQYF.

The V call is TRBV9, the J call TRBJ2-2, with 9 bases identical to TRBD2. This CDR3 is built from 15 residues. V shed 0 bases, J shed 4 bases, and the junction held 1 base outside the gene matches. Germline lookup yields CDR1 SGDLS and CDR2 YYNGEE. The DNA of the CDR3 is TGTGCCAGCAGCGTAGGACTAGCGGCCACCGGGGAGCTGTTTTTT. Amino acid sequence: CASSVGLAATGELFF.

This chain joins TRBV13 and TRBJ1-2; possibly TRBD1 for D (5 bases). Per the germline V gene, CDR1 is PRHDT and CDR2 is FYEKMQ (reference sequence). Trimming removed 0 bases from V and 2 bases from J, with 7 bases in between. The CDR3 runs 14 residues. CDR3 bases: TGTGCCAGCAGCTTAGGCCGGGACAACTATGGCTACACCTTC. Translation gives CASSLGRDNYGYTF.

This chain links TRBV9 with TRBJ2-7; D call uncertain. Per germline, CDR1 SGDLS and CDR2 YYNGEE. The CDR3 extends over 14 amino acids. V was trimmed by 2 bases and J by 0 bases, leaving 9 bases between them. In DNA, the CDR3 is TGTGCCAGCAGCGTCTCGTGGGGCTCCTACGAGCAGTACTTC. Translating it yields CASSVSWGSYEQYF.

This chain uses TRBV11-2 with TRBJ1-2, with D unresolved. Deletions cut 0 bases from V and 7 bases from J, with 12 bases between. Germline V gene lookup returns CDR1 SGHAT and CDR2 FQNNGV. CDR3 length: 14 residues. This CDR3 reads CASSLDGRPLGYTF. The CDR3 region has the DNA TGTGCCAGCAGCTTAGACGGAAGGCCCCTTGGCTACACCTTC.

This sequence joins TRBV7-8 and TRBJ2-5; TRBD2 aligns across 10 bases. The ends lost 4 bases at V and 2 bases at J; junction bases unmatched: 4. The CDR3 loop spans 15 amino acids. Germline CDR1 SGHVS, CDR2 FQNEAQ. The CDR3, as DNA: TGTGCCAGCAGCTCTAGCGGGAGAAATCAAGAGACCCAGTACTTC. Translation: CASSSSGRNQETQYF.

J is TRBJ1-1 and V is TRBV19, with TRBD1 identical over 7 bases. Germline CDR1 and CDR2: LNHDA and SQIVND (reference sequence). The CDR3 totals 14 residues. V shed 3 bases and J 6 bases; nucleotides not matched to a gene: 7. The CDR3 DNA sequence: TGTGCCAGTAGTATGGTAGGGGGCTTCGCTGAAGCTTTCTTT. It encodes CASSMVGGFAEAFF.

The rearrangement joins TRBV9 to TRBJ2-1; 13 nucleotides align to TRBD2. CDR3 length equals 20 residues. Trimming took 3 bases from V and 1 from J; bases not matched to a gene: 13. Per germline, CDR1 SGDLS and CDR2 YYNGEE. The CDR3 spells CASSASRTSGSPESYNEQFF. The DNA of the CDR3 is TGTGCCAGCAGCGCAAGTAGGACTAGCGGGAGTCCCGAGTCCTACAATGAGCAGTTCTTC.

This sequence joins TRBV19 and TRBJ2-5; D is uncertain. V was clipped by 8 bases and J by 0 bases, with 4 bases between them. There are 11 residues in the CDR3. CDR1 is LNHDA, CDR2 SQIVND, per germline (reference sequence). The CDR3 is CASSYQETQYF. The CDR3 region has the DNA TGTGCCAGTTCCTACCAAGAGACCCAGTACTTC.

V is TRBV27 and J is TRBJ2-7; weak D call: TRBD1 (6 bases). Trimming shortened V by 9 bases and J by 6 bases, and 24 bases separated the two germline ends. The length of the CDR3 is 15 residues. Germline lookup yields CDR1 MNHEY and CDR2 SMNVEV (reference sequence). The DNA of the CDR3 is TGTGCCAGACCCTCCGGGACAAAGGGCGGTGGCGAGCAGTACTTC. It translates to CARPSGTKGGGEQYF.

This clone was observed a few times. V gene TRBV4-2 combines with J gene TRBJ1-5, with a tentative D call TRBD1 (5 bases). The germline CDR1 and CDR2 sequences are LGHNA and YNFKEQ. The length of the CDR3 is 15 residues. Trimming took 5 bases from V and 1 from J, leaving 12 bases between them. The CDR3 loop reads CASSIEGISNQPQHF. CDR3 DNA: TGTGCCAGCAGCATAGAGGGGATAAGCAATCAGCCCCAGCATTTT.

The V gene is TRBV2, the J gene TRBJ2-5; D is perhaps TRBD1 or TRBD2 (5 bases each). The J call may be faulty, since TRBJ2-7 better matches the DNA end. Germline loops: CDR1 SNHLY, CDR2 FYNNEI. The CDR3 contains 15 residues. The CDR3 sequence: CASSEGPGSSYEQYF. CDR3 sequence (DNA): TGTGCCAGCAGTGAAGGGCCAGGGAGCTCCTACGAGCAGTACTTC.

This clone is judged medium-sized. The rearrangement uses TRBV2 and TRBJ2-6; D is ambiguous. This CDR3 has 14 residues. Between the trimmed V and J ends, which lost 8 bases and 0 bases, there was a span of 8 bases. Germline assignment: CDR1 SNHLY and CDR2 FYNNEI. CDR3 nucleotide sequence: TGTGCCAGCCAAGATGGCTCTGGGGCCAACGTCCTGACTTTC. Translated: CASQDGSGANVLTF.

J is TRBJ2-3 and V is TRBV4-1; D may be TRBD1 or TRBD2 (5 bases each). This CDR3 is built from 16 residues. The germline V and J ends were trimmed by 1 base and 4 bases, with 15 bases remaining between them. Germline CDR1 reads MGHRA; CDR2 reads YSYEKL. CDR3 nucleotide sequence: TGCGCCAGCAGCCAAGTAGAGGGGTTCAGGCCAGATACGCAGTATTTT. Translating gives CASSQVEGFRPDTQYF.

The rearrangement joins TRBV7-9 to TRBJ1-2; perhaps TRBD1 as D (6 bases). The CDR3 runs to 14 residues. V was cut by 4 bases and J by 4 bases, with 13 bases left in between. Germline V gene lookup returns CDR1 SEHNR and CDR2 FQNEAQ (reference sequence). The CDR3 is CASSSSQGGYGYTF. The CDR3 bases are TGTGCCAGCAGCTCGTCACAGGGTGGCTATGGCTACACCTTC.